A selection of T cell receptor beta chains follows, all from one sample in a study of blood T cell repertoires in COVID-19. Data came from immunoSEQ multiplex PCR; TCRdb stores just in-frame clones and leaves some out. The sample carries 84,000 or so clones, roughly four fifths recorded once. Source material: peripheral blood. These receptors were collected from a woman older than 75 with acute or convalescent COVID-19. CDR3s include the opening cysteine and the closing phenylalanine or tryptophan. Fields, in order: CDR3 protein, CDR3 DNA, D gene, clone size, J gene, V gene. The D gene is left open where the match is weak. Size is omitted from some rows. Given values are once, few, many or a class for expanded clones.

CDR3 protein: CASSFRGNTEAFF
CDR3 DNA: TGTGCCAGCAGCTTCAGGGGCAACACTGAAGCTTTCTTT
D gene: .
clone size: .
J gene: TRBJ1-1
V gene: TRBV7-6

CDR3 protein: CASRTPGGEHSPLHF
CDR3 DNA: TGTGCCAGCCGTACACCTGGGGGGGAGCATTCACCCCTCCACTTT
D gene: .
clone size: once
J gene: TRBJ1-6
V gene: TRBV25-1

CDR3 protein: CASQSGSTDTQYF
CDR3 DNA: TGTGCCAGCCAGAGCGGGAGCACAGATACGCAGTATTTT
D gene: .
clone size: .
J gene: TRBJ2-3
V gene: TRBV6-5

CDR3 protein: CASSLAGSGGGETQYF
CDR3 DNA: TGCGCCAGCAGCTTGGCTGGTAGCGGGGGGGGAGAGACCCAGTACTTC
D gene: TRBD2
clone size: once
J gene: TRBJ2-5
V gene: TRBV5-1

CDR3 protein: CASSENSLETGELFF
CDR3 DNA: TGTGCCAGCAGTGAGAACAGCCTCGAGACCGGGGAGCTGTTTTTT
D gene: .
clone size: .
J gene: TRBJ2-2
V gene: TRBV2

CDR3 protein: CASSPPSGRDYEQYF
CDR3 DNA: TGTGCCAGCAGTCCCCCTAGCGGGAGGGACTACGAGCAGTACTTC
D gene: TRBD2
clone size: .
J gene: TRBJ2-7
V gene: TRBV28

CDR3 protein: CASSDPRYEQYF
CDR3 DNA: TGCGCCAGCAGTGACCCGCGGTACGAGCAGTACTTC
D gene: .
clone size: .
J gene: TRBJ2-7
V gene: TRBV10-2

CDR3 protein: CASSLGQRDTQYF
CDR3 DNA: TGTGCCAGCAGCTTAGGACAGAGAGATACGCAGTATTTT
D gene: .
clone size: .
J gene: TRBJ2-3
V gene: TRBV7-3

CDR3 protein: CASSLGDRGSETQYF
CDR3 DNA: TGTGCCAGCAGCTTGGGTGACAGGGGCTCAGAGACCCAGTACTTC
D gene: TRBD1
clone size: once
J gene: TRBJ2-5
V gene: TRBV7-7

CDR3 protein: CASSDSGTSTFETQYF
CDR3 DNA: TGCGCCAGCAGCGATTCCGGGACTAGTACGTTCGAGACCCAGTACTTC
D gene: TRBD2
clone size: .
J gene: TRBJ2-5
V gene: TRBV5-1

CDR3 protein: CATSTFRGQGSSNQPQHF
CDR3 DNA: TGTGCCACCAGCACATTTCGAGGACAGGGGTCATCTAATCAGCCCCAGCATTTT
D gene: TRBD1
clone size: .
J gene: TRBJ1-5
V gene: TRBV15

CDR3 protein: CASSPNTGNTEAFF
CDR3 DNA: TGTGCCAGCAGCCCTAACACGGGGAACACTGAAGCTTTCTTT
D gene: .
clone size: few
J gene: TRBJ1-1
V gene: TRBV7-9

CDR3 protein: CASSERTGWRNNQPQHF
CDR3 DNA: TGTGCCAGCAGTGAGAGGACAGGGTGGAGGAACAATCAGCCCCAGCATTTT
D gene: TRBD1
clone size: .
J gene: TRBJ1-5
V gene: TRBV6-1

CDR3 protein: CASRMQDRRTYEQYF
CDR3 DNA: TGCGCCAGCCGGATGCAGGACAGACGGACCTACGAGCAGTACTTC
D gene: .
clone size: few
J gene: TRBJ2-7
V gene: TRBV23-1

CDR3 protein: CATSRDRGSNQPQHF
CDR3 DNA: TGTGCCACCAGCAGAGATAGGGGGAGCAATCAGCCCCAGCATTTT
D gene: .
clone size: few
J gene: TRBJ1-5
V gene: TRBV15

CDR3 protein: CASSGFDTNYGYTF
CDR3 DNA: TGTGCCAGCAGTGGATTTGACACAAACTATGGCTACACCTTC
D gene: .
clone size: .
J gene: TRBJ1-2
V gene: TRBV28

CDR3 protein: CASSLPSGGATDTQYF
CDR3 DNA: TGTGCCAGTAGTCTTCCTAGCGGGGGGGCCACAGATACGCAGTATTTT
D gene: TRBD2
clone size: .
J gene: TRBJ2-3
V gene: TRBV19

CDR3 protein: CASQSPGQGAYEQYF
CDR3 DNA: TGTGCCAGCCAAAGCCCGGGACAGGGGGCATACGAGCAGTACTTC
D gene: TRBD1
clone size: .
J gene: TRBJ2-7
V gene: TRBV6-5

CDR3 protein: CAISLSLGQVGYTF
CDR3 DNA: TGTGCCATCAGCCTTTCGCTGGGACAGGTTGGCTACACCTTC
D gene: TRBD1
clone size: .
J gene: TRBJ1-2
V gene: TRBV10-3

CDR3 protein: CASSLGGTDYTGELFF
CDR3 DNA: TGCGCCAGCAGCCTAGGGGGGACAGACTATACCGGGGAGCTGTTTTTT
D gene: .
clone size: .
J gene: TRBJ2-2
V gene: TRBV5-1

CDR3 protein: CASSGTGNGNTIYF
CDR3 DNA: TGTGCCAGCAGTGGGACAGGGAATGGAAACACCATATATTTT
D gene: TRBD1
clone size: .
J gene: TRBJ1-3
V gene: TRBV2

CDR3 protein: CASSPTSGGTQYF
CDR3 DNA: TGTGCCAGCTCGCCGACTAGCGGGGGAACCCAGTACTTC
D gene: TRBD2
clone size: .
J gene: TRBJ2-5
V gene: TRBV18

CDR3 protein: CASSRQTGMHEKLFF
CDR3 DNA: TGTGCCAGCAGCCGGCAGACAGGGATGCATGAAAAACTGTTTTTT
D gene: TRBD1
clone size: once
J gene: TRBJ1-4
V gene: TRBV3-1/TRBV3-2

CDR3 protein: CASTGYNEQFF
CDR3 DNA: TGTGCCAGCACAGGGTACAATGAGCAGTTCTTC
D gene: .
clone size: .
J gene: TRBJ2-1
V gene: TRBV2

CDR3 protein: CASSSGRGNEKLFF
CDR3 DNA: TGCGCCAGCAGCTCTGGACGGGGAAATGAAAAACTGTTTTTT
D gene: .
clone size: .
J gene: TRBJ1-4
V gene: TRBV5-1

CDR3 protein: CAIARENTEAFF
CDR3 DNA: TGTGCCATCGCCAGGGAGAACACTGAAGCTTTCTTT
D gene: .
clone size: few
J gene: TRBJ1-1
V gene: TRBV10-3

CDR3 protein: CASSPGQGLNTF
CDR3 DNA: TGTGCCAGCAGCCCGGGACAGGGGCTTAACACCTTC
D gene: TRBD1
clone size: .
J gene: TRBJ1-2
V gene: TRBV28

CDR3 protein: CASSLTVPGNSPLHF
CDR3 DNA: TGTGCCAGCAGTTTGACAGTCCCGGGTAATTCACCCCTCCACTTT
D gene: .
clone size: once
J gene: TRBJ1-6
V gene: TRBV27

CDR3 protein: CASTRQGTGGYTF
CDR3 DNA: TGTGCCAGTACCCGACAGGGTACTGGGGGCTACACCTTC
D gene: TRBD1
clone size: .
J gene: TRBJ1-2
V gene: TRBV19

CDR3 protein: CASSTGLAGELTRGNEQFF
CDR3 DNA: TGTGCCAGCAGCACGGGACTAGCGGGGGAACTTACGAGGGGCAATGAGCAGTTCTTC
D gene: TRBD2
clone size: .
J gene: TRBJ2-1
V gene: TRBV7-8

CDR3 protein: CASSLGGWNTEAFF
CDR3 DNA: TGTGCCAGCAGCTTAGGAGGTTGGAACACTGAAGCTTTCTTT
D gene: .
clone size: few
J gene: TRBJ1-1
V gene: TRBV7-2

CDR3 protein: CSVGWRLNEKLFF
CDR3 DNA: TGCAGCGTTGGTTGGCGGCTTAATGAAAAACTGTTTTTT
D gene: .
clone size: .
J gene: TRBJ1-4
V gene: TRBV29-1

CDR3 protein: CASSPRGGPTAGVYNEQFF
CDR3 DNA: TGTGCCAGCAGCCCCCGGGGGGGCCCGACGGCAGGGGTTTACAATGAGCAGTTCTTC
D gene: TRBD2
clone size: once
J gene: TRBJ2-1
V gene: TRBV7-2

CDR3 protein: CASRSGRSSYNEQFF
CDR3 DNA: TGTGCCAGCAGAAGCGGGAGGAGCTCCTACAATGAGCAGTTCTTC
D gene: TRBD2
clone size: once
J gene: TRBJ2-1
V gene: TRBV7-2

CDR3 protein: CAWSVGREGEKLFF
CDR3 DNA: TGTGCCTGGAGTGTTGGTAGGGAGGGGGAAAAACTGTTTTTT
D gene: .
clone size: .
J gene: TRBJ1-4
V gene: TRBV30

CDR3 protein: CASSSLTDTQYF
CDR3 DNA: TGTGCCAGCAGTTCTCTCACAGATACGCAGTATTTT
D gene: .
clone size: .
J gene: TRBJ2-3
V gene: TRBV28

CDR3 protein: CASTPQGGNTEAFF
CDR3 DNA: TGTGCCAGCACCCCTCAAGGAGGGAACACTGAAGCTTTCTTT
D gene: .
clone size: .
J gene: TRBJ1-1
V gene: TRBV6-5

CDR3 protein: CASSPLGEGIGGAMNTEAFF
CDR3 DNA: TGTGCCAGCTCACCTCTGGGTGAAGGAATAGGGGGGGCGATGAACACTGAAGCTTTCTTT
D gene: .
clone size: .
J gene: TRBJ1-1
V gene: TRBV18

CDR3 protein: CASRPGQGYYGYTF
CDR3 DNA: TGTGCCAGCAGGCCGGGACAGGGGTACTATGGCTACACCTTC
D gene: TRBD1
clone size: .
J gene: TRBJ1-2
V gene: TRBV6-5

CDR3 protein: CASSELRNTGELFF
CDR3 DNA: TGCGCCAGCAGTGAACTTAGGAACACCGGGGAGCTGTTTTTT
D gene: .
clone size: .
J gene: TRBJ2-2
V gene: TRBV10-1

CDR3 protein: CASSLVGGHTGELFF
CDR3 DNA: TGTGCCAGCAGCTTAGTGGGGGGGCACACCGGGGAGCTGTTTTTT
D gene: .
clone size: .
J gene: TRBJ2-2
V gene: TRBV7-8

CDR3 protein: CASSYGRQGNYGYTF
CDR3 DNA: TGTGCCAGCAGTTACGGACGGCAGGGTAACTATGGCTACACCTTC
D gene: .
clone size: once
J gene: TRBJ1-2
V gene: TRBV6-6

CDR3 protein: CASSARENGRASYEQYF
CDR3 DNA: TGCGCCAGCAGCGCTCGGGAAAACGGGAGGGCCTCCTACGAGCAGTACTTC
D gene: TRBD2
clone size: .
J gene: TRBJ2-7
V gene: TRBV4-1

CDR3 protein: CASSGDNQETQYF
CDR3 DNA: TGTGCCAGCAGTGGGGACAACCAAGAGACCCAGTACTTC
D gene: .
clone size: .
J gene: TRBJ2-5
V gene: TRBV2

CDR3 protein: CASSRTGSYNEQFF
CDR3 DNA: TGTGCCAGCAGTCGGACAGGCTCCTACAATGAGCAGTTCTTC
D gene: TRBD1
clone size: .
J gene: TRBJ2-1
V gene: TRBV6-5

CDR3 protein: CASSFNAGGTSSYEQYF
CDR3 DNA: TGCGCCAGCAGCTTCAACGCCGGGGGAACTAGCTCCTACGAGCAGTACTTC
D gene: .
clone size: .
J gene: TRBJ2-7
V gene: TRBV5-1

CDR3 protein: CASSLSRGNEQYF
CDR3 DNA: TGTGCCAGCAGCTTATCAAGGGGGAACGAGCAGTACTTC
D gene: .
clone size: .
J gene: TRBJ2-7
V gene: TRBV11-3

CDR3 protein: CASSLSGYGYTF
CDR3 DNA: TGTGCCAGCAGCTTGTCGGGTTATGGCTACACCTTC
D gene: .
clone size: .
J gene: TRBJ1-2
V gene: TRBV5-8

CDR3 protein: CASSTQGQSNTEAFF
CDR3 DNA: TGTGCCAGCAGCACCCAGGGACAATCGAACACTGAAGCTTTCTTT
D gene: .
clone size: .
J gene: TRBJ1-1
V gene: TRBV9

CDR3 protein: CASRRSGGVEETQYF
CDR3 DNA: TGTGCCAGCAGGAGATCGGGGGGGGTAGAAGAGACCCAGTACTTC
D gene: TRBD2
clone size: .
J gene: TRBJ2-5
V gene: TRBV6-5

CDR3 protein: CASSPPPLLAGGAGELFF
CDR3 DNA: TGTGCCAGCAGTCCTCCCCCTCTACTAGCGGGAGGGGCCGGGGAGCTGTTTTTT
D gene: TRBD2
clone size: .
J gene: TRBJ2-2
V gene: TRBV6-6

CDR3 protein: CASSPSLASRSGNTIYF
CDR3 DNA: TGTGCCAGCTCACCATCCCTGGCTTCCCGCTCTGGAAACACCATATATTTT
D gene: .
clone size: .
J gene: TRBJ1-3
V gene: TRBV18

CDR3 protein: CASKLTGENSPLHF
CDR3 DNA: TGTGCCAGTAAGCTCACAGGGGAAAATTCACCCCTCCACTTT
D gene: TRBD1
clone size: .
J gene: TRBJ1-6
V gene: TRBV19

CDR3 protein: CASLPGGETDTQYF
CDR3 DNA: TGTGCCAGCCTCCCGGGGGGGGAAACAGATACGCAGTATTTT
D gene: TRBD2
clone size: .
J gene: TRBJ2-3
V gene: TRBV7-8